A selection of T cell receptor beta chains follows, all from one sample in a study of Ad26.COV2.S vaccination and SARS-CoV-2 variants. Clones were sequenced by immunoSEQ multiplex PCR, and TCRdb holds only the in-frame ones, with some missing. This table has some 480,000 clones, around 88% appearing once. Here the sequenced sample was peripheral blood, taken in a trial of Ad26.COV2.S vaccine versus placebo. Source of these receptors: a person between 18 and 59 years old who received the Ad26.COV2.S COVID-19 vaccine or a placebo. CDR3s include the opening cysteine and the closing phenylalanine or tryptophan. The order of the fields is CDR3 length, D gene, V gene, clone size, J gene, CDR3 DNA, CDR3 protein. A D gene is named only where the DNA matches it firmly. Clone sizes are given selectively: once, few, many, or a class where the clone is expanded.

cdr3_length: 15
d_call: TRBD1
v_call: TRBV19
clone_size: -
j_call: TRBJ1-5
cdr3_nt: TGTGCCAGTACCCTGGGACAGGGGGGAAGCCAGCCCCAGCATTTT
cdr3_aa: CASTLGQGGSQPQHF

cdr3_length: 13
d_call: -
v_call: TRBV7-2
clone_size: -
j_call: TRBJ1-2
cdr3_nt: TGTGCCAGCAGCTACAGTAGCACATGGGGCTACACCTTC
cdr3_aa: CASSYSSTWGYTF

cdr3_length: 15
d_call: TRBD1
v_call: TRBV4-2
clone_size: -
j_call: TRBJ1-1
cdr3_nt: TGTGCCAGCAGCCCCGGGACAGGGCGTAGCACTGAAGCTTTCTTT
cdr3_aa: CASSPGTGRSTEAFF

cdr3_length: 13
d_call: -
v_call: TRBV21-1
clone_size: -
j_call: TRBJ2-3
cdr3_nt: TGTGCCAGCAGCGTGGGTCGGGCAGATACGCAGTATTTT
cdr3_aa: CASSVGRADTQYF

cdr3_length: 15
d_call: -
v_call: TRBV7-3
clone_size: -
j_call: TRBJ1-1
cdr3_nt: TGTGCCAGCAGCCTAAACCCGCGGGACACTAGAGGAGCTTTCTTT
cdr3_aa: CASSLNPRDTRGAFF

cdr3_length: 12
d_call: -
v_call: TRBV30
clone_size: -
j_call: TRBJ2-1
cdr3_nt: TGTGCCTGGAGTGAGGCCTACAATGAGCAGTTCTTC
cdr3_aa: CAWSEAYNEQFF

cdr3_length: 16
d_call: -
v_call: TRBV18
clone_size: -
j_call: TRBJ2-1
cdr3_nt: TGTGCCAGCTCTCCGCCCGGGACCCCGGCCTACAATGAGCAGTTCTTC
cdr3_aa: CASSPPGTPAYNEQFF

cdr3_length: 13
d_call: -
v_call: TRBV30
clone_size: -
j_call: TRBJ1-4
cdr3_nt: TGTGCCTGGAGTGTAGGTGGTATTGAAAAACTGTTTTTT
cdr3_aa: CAWSVGGIEKLFF

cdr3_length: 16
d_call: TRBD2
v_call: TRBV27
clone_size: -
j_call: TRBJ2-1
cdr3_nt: TGTGCCAGCAGTTTCTTGGCGGGAGGATCTTACAATGAGCAGTTCTTC
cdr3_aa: CASSFLAGGSYNEQFF

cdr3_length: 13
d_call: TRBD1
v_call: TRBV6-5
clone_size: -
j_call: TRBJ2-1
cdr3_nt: TGTGCCAGCAGAGGGACAGGGGGGAATGAGCAGTTCTTC
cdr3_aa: CASRGTGGNEQFF

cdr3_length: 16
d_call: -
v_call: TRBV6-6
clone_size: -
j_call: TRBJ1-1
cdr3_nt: TGTGCCAGCAGCCTTAAGACTGGGCCGGCAGGGGCTGAAGCTTTCTTT
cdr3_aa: CASSLKTGPAGAEAFF

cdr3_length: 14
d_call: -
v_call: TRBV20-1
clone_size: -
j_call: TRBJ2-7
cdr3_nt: TGCAGTGCTCGTGAGGGGGGGCGCCTCTACGAGCAGTACTTC
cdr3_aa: CSAREGGRLYEQYF

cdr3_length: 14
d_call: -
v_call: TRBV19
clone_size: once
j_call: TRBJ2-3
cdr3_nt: TGTGCCAGTAGTCGCCCCGGGGAATCAGATACGCAGTATTTT
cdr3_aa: CASSRPGESDTQYF

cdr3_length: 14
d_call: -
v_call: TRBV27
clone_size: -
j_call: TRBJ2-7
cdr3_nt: TGTGCCAGCAGAAGAATTAGCGGATACTACGAGCAGTACTTC
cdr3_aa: CASRRISGYYEQYF

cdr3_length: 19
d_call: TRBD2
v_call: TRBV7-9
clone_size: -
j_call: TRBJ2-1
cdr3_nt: TGTGCCAGCAGCCACAACAGATCTACTAGCGGGAGGCCATTAAATGAGCAGTTCTTC
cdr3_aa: CASSHNRSTSGRPLNEQFF

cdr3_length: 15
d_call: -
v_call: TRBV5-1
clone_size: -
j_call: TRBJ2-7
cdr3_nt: TGCGCCAGCAGCTTAGAGGGGACCTACTCCTACGAGCAGTACTTC
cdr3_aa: CASSLEGTYSYEQYF

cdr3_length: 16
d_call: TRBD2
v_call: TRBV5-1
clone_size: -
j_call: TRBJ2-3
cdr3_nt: TGCGCCAGCAGCGTCGCCGGGACTAGCTCGACAGATACGCAGTATTTT
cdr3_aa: CASSVAGTSSTDTQYF

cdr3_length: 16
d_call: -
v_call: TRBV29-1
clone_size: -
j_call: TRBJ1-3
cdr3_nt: TGCAGCGTTTCCTCCTCGGCGGCCGGGGCTGGAAACACCATATATTTT
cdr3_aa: CSVSSSAAGAGNTIYF

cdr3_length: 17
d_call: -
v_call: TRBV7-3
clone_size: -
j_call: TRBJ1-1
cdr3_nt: TGTGCCAGCAGCTTAGGAGTGCCCTCGGAAAGGAACACTGAAGCTTTCTTT
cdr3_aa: CASSLGVPSERNTEAFF

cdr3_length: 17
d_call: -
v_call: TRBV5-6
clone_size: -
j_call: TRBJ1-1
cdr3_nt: TGTGCCAGCAGCTCCCGCCGACTCTGGATGGGGGGCACTGAAGCTTTCTTT
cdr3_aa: CASSSRRLWMGGTEAFF

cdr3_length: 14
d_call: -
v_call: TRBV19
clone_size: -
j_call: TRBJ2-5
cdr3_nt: TGTGCCAGTAGCCTTGGGACGAGCCCAGAGACCCAGTACTTC
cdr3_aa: CASSLGTSPETQYF

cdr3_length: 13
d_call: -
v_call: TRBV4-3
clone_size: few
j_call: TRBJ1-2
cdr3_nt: TGCGCCAGCAGCCAAGATCTTAACTATGGCTACACCTTC
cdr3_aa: CASSQDLNYGYTF

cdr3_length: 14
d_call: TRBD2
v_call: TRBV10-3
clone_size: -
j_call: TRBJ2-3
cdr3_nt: TGTGCCATCAGTAGCGGGGCGAGCACAGATACGCAGTATTTT
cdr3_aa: CAISSGASTDTQYF

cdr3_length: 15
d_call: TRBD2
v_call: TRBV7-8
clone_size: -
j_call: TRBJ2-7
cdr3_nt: TGTGCCAGCAGCTACGGGACTAGCGGGATCCGAGGGCAGTACTTC
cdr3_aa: CASSYGTSGIRGQYF

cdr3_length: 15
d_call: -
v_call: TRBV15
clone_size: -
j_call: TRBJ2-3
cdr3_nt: TGTGCCACCAGCAGAGATAGTGGCTCCACAGATACGCAGTATTTT
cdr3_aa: CATSRDSGSTDTQYF

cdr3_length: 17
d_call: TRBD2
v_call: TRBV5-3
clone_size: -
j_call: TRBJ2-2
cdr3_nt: TGTGCCAGAAGCTTCACTAGCGGGAGGGCCGGTGGCGGGGAGCTGTTTTTT
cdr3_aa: CARSFTSGRAGGGELFF

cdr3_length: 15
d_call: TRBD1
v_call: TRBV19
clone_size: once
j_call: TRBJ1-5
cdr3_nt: TGTGCCAGTAGGGGAGACAGGGGAAGTAGCCAGCCCCAGCATTTT
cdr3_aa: CASRGDRGSSQPQHF

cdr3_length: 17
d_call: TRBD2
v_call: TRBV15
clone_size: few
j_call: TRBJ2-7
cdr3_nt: TGTGCCACCAGCAGAGATGGTCCGAGACTAGCGAACTACGAGCAGTACTTC
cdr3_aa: CATSRDGPRLANYEQYF